The 15 T cell receptor beta chains given below trace back to one sample, sequenced in a study of blood T cell repertoires in COVID-19. Sequencing used immunoSEQ multiplex PCR; TCRdb keeps in-frame clones, though not all of them. The data show hundreds of thousands of clones, with over 75% seen just once and 9.1% held by the top ten. The sample taken for sequencing was PBMCs or T cells enriched from blood (not recorded which). These receptor sequences come from a woman aged 45-65 years with acute COVID-19.

The chain links TRBV9 to TRBJ2-5, with 9 bases matching TRBD2. V was clipped by 0 bases and J by 5 bases; unmatched bases: 8. This CDR3 contains 16 residues. Germline V gene sequence: CDR1 SGDLS, CDR2 YYNGEE. In DNA, the CDR3 is TGTGCCAGCAGCGTAGTTGCGGGGGGGCTGGGGGAGACCCAGTACTTC. Translating gives CASSVVAGGLGETQYF.

J is TRBJ1-1 and V is TRBV29-1; a possible D gene is TRBD1 (6 bases). V lost 7 bases and J lost 1, with 13 bases in between. The germline V gene has CDR1 SQVTM and CDR2 ANQGSEA. The CDR3 runs to 13 residues. CDR3: CSGTQTGNTEAFF. CDR3 in DNA: TGCAGCGGGACACAGACAGGGAACACTGAAGCTTTCTTT.

DNA for the CDR3: TGTGCCAGCAGTGAACGAGGTTCGGGATCTGGAAACACCATATATTTT. It codes for CASSERGSGSGNTIYF. The chain links TRBV2 to TRBJ1-3, with no clear D. CDR1 is SNHLY, CDR2 FYNNEI, per germline. Trimming removed 2 bases from V and 1 base from J, with 12 bases in between. The CDR3 spans 16 residues. Looking up the rest from reference TRBV2 and TRBJ1-3 gives the full variable domain: EPEVTQTPSHQVTQMGQEVILRCVPISNHLYFYWYRQILGQKVEFLVSFYNNEISEKSEIFDDQFSVERPDGSNFTLKIRSTKLEDSAMYFCASSERGSGSGNTIYFGEGSWLTVV.

The genes are TRBV9 and TRBJ2-2; 8 bases agree with TRBD2. This CDR3 region has 15 residues. V trimming: 2 bases; J trimming: 1 base; junction bases outside the gene matches: 1. Germline values: CDR1 SGDLS, CDR2 YYNGEE. CDR3 sequence reads: CASSVSGVNTGELFF. The CDR3 DNA reads TGTGCCAGCAGCGTTAGCGGGGTGAACACCGGGGAGCTGTTTTTT.

The chain uses TRBV28 and TRBJ2-4; possibly TRBD2 for D (5 bases). V lost 2 bases and J lost 8, with 10 bases in between. Germline V lookup: CDR1 MDHEN, CDR2 SYDVKM. CDR3 size: 13 residues. For the CDR3, the DNA is TGTGCCAGCAGTTTACCGGGAACGGACATTCAGTACTTC. Translation gives CASSLPGTDIQYF. Full variable domain (rest looked up from reference TRBV28 and TRBJ2-4): DVKVTQSSRYLVKRTGEKVFLECVQDMDHENMFWYRQDPGLGLRLIYFSYDVKMKEKGDIPEGYSVSREKKERFSLILESASTNQTSMYLCASSLPGTDIQYFGAGTRLSVL.

The V and J genes are TRBV19 and TRBJ1-2; 10 bases are a match to TRBD1. This CDR3 has 13 residues. CDR1 and CDR2 (germline): LNHDA, SQIVND (reference sequence). J lost 7 bases, V lost 4 bases, and 3 bases had no gene match. In nucleotides, the CDR3 is TGTGCCAGTAGTACTCGGACAGGGGGTGGCTACACCTTC. It encodes CASSTRTGGGYTF.

The chain recombines TRBV29-1 with TRBJ1-1; D ambiguous. Germline assignment: CDR1 SQVTM and CDR2 ANQGSEA. The CDR3 runs 14 residues. Trimming stripped 3 bases from V and 2 bases from J, with 13 bases between. The DNA for the CDR3 is TGCAGCGTTGAGGGGAGAAATTACAACACTGAAGCTTTCTTT. Translating gives CSVEGRNYNTEAFF.

The CDR3, as DNA: TGTGCCAGCAGCCCTGACAGATATCAGCCCCAGCATTTT. This translates into CASSPDRYQPQHF. The rearrangement joins TRBV12-3 or TRBV12-4 to TRBJ1-5; weak D call: TRBD1 (5 bases). V lost 6 bases and J lost 5, with 11 bases in between. This CDR3 comprises 13 residues.

V and J are TRBV9 and TRBJ1-5; D unclear. The CDR3 runs to 14 residues. In germline, CDR1 is SGDLS, CDR2 YYNGEE. The V end lost 4 bases, the J end lost 4 bases, and 12 bases lay between the germline ends. The CDR3 region is CASSYDSGNQPQHF. CDR3 DNA: TGTGCCAGCAGCTACGATTCGGGGAATCAGCCCCAGCATTTT.

The CDR3, as DNA: TGTGCCAGCAGCTTTGTGGGCGCGGGGGGCGGGGCAGATACGCAGTATTTT. It specifies CASSFVGAGGGADTQYF. V and J are TRBV7-2 and TRBJ2-3, with TRBD2 matching over 8 bases. From germline, CDR1 is SGHTA and CDR2 FQGNSA. The CDR3 covers 17 residues. The junction had 12 bases not matched to a gene; V was cut back by 3 bases and J by 4 bases.

This clone appeared a few times. The V call is TRBV5-1, the J call TRBJ1-2; D may be TRBD1 (5 bases). Germline lookup yields CDR1 SGHRS and CDR2 YFSETQ. V was cut by 0 bases and J by 2 bases, with 11 bases left in between. CDR3 length: 15 residues. This CDR3 is CASSLENQGNYGYTF. CDR3 in DNA: TGCGCCAGCAGCTTGGAGAACCAGGGCAACTATGGCTACACCTTC. Together with reference TRBV5-1 and TRBJ1-2, the CDR3 gives the full variable domain: KAGVTQTPRYLIKTRGQQVTLSCSPISGHRSVSWYQQTPGQGLQFLFEYFSETQRNKGNFPGRFSGRQFSNSRSEMNVSTLELGDSALYLCASSLENQGNYGYTFGSGTRLTVV.

The chain carries TRBV5-1 and TRBJ1-2; weak D call: TRBD1 (5 bases). The germline gives CDR1 SGHRS, CDR2 YFSETQ. This CDR3 has 14 amino acids. V lost 3 bases and J lost 7, with 16 bases in between. CDR3 nucleotides: TGCGCCAGCAGCTCATGGACAAATAACCGTGGCTACACCTTC. Translated, it gives CASSSWTNNRGYTF. Full variable domain (outside the CDR3, taken from reference TRBV5-1 and TRBJ1-2): KAGVTQTPRYLIKTRGQQVTLSCSPISGHRSVSWYQQTPGQGLQFLFEYFSETQRNKGNFPGRFSGRQFSNSRSEMNVSTLELGDSALYLCASSSWTNNRGYTFGSGTRLTVV.

The CDR3 DNA reads TGCAGCGTTGAGCCGCAGGCGAACACTGAAGCTTTCTTT. Residues: CSVEPQANTEAFF. The chain links TRBV29-1 to TRBJ1-1; no clear D gene. The CDR3 covers 13 residues. Trimming cost V 3 bases and J 1 base, with 9 bases left between them. The germline V gene encodes CDR1 SQVTM and CDR2 ANQGSEA.

The chain carries TRBV10-3 and TRBJ1-1; 8 positions agree with TRBD1. This CDR3 spans 14 amino acids. V lost 7 bases to trimming and J lost 1 base; unmatched junction nucleotides: 5. Germline V gives CDR1 ENHRY, CDR2 SYGVKD. CDR3 DNA: TGTGCCATCAAGCCACAGGGGGAGAACACTGAAGCTTTCTTT. This codes for CAIKPQGENTEAFF.

The chain combines TRBV11-2 with TRBJ2-5, with a tentative D call TRBD2 (7 bases). The V gene lost 5 bases and the J gene lost 5 bases, with 21 bases spanning the gap. The CDR3 length is 16 residues. Germline values: CDR1 SGHAT, CDR2 FQNNGV. CDR3 nucleotides: TGTGCCAGCAGCGCAGAAGGTGGGGGGGCGGCGGAGACCCAGTACTTC. Its translation is CASSAEGGGAAETQYF.